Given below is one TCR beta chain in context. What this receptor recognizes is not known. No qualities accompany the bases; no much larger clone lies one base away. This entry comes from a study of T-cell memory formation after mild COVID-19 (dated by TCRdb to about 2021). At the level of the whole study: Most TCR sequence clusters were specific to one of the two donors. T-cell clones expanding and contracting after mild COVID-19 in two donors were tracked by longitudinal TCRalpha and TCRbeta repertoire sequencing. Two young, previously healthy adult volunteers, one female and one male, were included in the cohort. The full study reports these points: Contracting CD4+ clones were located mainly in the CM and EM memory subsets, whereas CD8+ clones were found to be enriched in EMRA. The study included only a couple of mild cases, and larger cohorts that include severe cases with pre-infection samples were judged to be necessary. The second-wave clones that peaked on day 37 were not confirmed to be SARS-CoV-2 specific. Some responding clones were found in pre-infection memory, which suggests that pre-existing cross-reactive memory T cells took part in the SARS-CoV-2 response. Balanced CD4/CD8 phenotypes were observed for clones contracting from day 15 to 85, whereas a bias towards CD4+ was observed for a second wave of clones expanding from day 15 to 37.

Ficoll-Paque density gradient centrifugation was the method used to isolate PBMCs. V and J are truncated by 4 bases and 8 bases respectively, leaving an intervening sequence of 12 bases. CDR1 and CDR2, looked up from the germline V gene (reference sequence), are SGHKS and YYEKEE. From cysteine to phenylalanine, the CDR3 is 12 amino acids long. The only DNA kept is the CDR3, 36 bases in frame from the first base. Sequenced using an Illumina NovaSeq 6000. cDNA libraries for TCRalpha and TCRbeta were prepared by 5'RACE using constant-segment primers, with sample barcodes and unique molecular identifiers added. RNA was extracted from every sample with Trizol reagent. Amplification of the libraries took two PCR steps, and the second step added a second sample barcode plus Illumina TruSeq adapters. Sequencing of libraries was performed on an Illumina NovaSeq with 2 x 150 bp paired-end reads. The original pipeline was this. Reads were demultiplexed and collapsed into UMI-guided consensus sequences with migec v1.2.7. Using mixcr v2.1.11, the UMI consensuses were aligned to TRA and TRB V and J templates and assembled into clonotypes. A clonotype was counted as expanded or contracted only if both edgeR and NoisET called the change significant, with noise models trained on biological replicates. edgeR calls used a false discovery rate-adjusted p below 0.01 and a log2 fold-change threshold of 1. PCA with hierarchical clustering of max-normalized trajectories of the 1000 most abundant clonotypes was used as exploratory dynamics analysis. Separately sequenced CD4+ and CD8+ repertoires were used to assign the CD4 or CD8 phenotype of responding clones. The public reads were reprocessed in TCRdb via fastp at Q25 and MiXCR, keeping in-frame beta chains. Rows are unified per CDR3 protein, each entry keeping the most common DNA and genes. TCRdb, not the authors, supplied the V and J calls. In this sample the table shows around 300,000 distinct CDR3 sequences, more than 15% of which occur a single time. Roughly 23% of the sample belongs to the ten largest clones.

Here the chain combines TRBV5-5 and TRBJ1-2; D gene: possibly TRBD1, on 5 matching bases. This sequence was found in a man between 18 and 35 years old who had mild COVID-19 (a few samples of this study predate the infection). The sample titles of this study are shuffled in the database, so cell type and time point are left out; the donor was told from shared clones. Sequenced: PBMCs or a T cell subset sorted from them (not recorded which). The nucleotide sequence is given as TGTGCCAGCAGCGTAGGGGTTGAGGGCTACACCTTC. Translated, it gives CASSVGVEGYTF.